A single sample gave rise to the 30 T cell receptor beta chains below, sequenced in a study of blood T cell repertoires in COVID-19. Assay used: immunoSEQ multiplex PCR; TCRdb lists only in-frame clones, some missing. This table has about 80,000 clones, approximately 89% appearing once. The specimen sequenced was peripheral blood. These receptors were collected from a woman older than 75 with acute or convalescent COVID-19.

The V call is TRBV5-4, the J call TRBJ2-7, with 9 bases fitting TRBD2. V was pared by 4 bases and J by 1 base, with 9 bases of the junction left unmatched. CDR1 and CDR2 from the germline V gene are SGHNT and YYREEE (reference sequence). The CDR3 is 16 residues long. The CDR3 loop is CASSPGLAGISYEQYF. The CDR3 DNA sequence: TGTGCCAGCAGCCCGGGACTAGCAGGAATTTCCTACGAGCAGTACTTC.

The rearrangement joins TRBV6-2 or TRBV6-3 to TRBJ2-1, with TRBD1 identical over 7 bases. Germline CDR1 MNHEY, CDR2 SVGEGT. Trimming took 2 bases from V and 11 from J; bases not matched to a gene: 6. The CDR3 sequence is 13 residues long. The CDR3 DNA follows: TGTGCCAGCAGTTACACCGGGACAGCCAAGCAGTTCTTC. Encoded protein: CASSYTGTAKQFF.

CDR3: CASSARPGTGGNEQFF. The CDR3 nucleotides read TGTGCCAGCAGCGCCCGGCCCGGGACAGGGGGGAATGAGCAGTTCTTC. The chain recombines TRBV9 with TRBJ2-1, with 11 bases lining up with TRBD1. Germline loops: CDR1 SGDLS, CDR2 YYNGEE. The ends lost 3 bases at V and 7 bases at J; junction bases unmatched: 9. This CDR3 contains 16 residues.

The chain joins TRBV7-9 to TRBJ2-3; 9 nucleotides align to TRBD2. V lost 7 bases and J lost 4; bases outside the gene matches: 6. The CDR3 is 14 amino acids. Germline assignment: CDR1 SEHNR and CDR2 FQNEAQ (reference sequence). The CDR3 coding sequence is TGTGCCAGCACCTGGCGGGGGGGCCCAGATACGCAGTATTTT. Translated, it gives CASTWRGGPDTQYF.

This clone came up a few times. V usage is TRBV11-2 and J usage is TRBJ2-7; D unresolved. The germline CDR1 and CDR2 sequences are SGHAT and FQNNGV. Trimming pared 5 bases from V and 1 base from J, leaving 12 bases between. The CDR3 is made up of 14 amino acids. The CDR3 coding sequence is TGTGCCAGCAGCCAGGAAGGTACATCCTACGAGCAGTACTTC. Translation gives CASSQEGTSYEQYF. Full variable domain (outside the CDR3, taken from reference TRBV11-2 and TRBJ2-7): EAGVAQSPRYKIIEKRQSVAFWCNPISGHATLYWYQQILGQGPKLLIQFQNNGVVDDSQLPKDRFSAERLKGVDSTLKIQPAKLEDSAVYLCASSQEGTSYEQYFGPGTRLTVT.

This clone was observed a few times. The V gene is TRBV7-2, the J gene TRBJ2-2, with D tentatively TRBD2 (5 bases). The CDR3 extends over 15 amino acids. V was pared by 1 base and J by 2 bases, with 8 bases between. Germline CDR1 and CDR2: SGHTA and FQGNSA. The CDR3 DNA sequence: TGTGCCAGCAGCTTAGTAGGACTTAACACCGGGGAGCTGTTTTTT. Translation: CASSLVGLNTGELFF. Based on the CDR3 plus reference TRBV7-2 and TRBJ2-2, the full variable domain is GAGVSQSPSNKVTEKGKDVELRCDPISGHTALYWYRQSLGQGLEFLIYFQGNSAPDKSGLPSDRFSAERTGGSVSTLTIQRTQQEDSAVYLCASSLVGLNTGELFFGEGSRLTVL.

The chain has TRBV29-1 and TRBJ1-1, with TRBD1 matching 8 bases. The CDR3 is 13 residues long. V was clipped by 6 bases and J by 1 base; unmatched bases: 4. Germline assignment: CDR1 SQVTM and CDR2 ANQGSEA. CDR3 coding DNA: TGCAGCGTCGTGGACAGGGCGAACACTGAAGCTTTCTTT. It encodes CSVVDRANTEAFF. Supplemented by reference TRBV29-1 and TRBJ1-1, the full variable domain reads SAVISQKPSRDICQRGTSLTIQCQVDSQVTMMFWYRQQPGQSLTLIATANQGSEATYESGFVIDKFPISRPNLTFSTLTVSNMSPEDSSIYLCSVVDRANTEAFFGQGTRLTVV.

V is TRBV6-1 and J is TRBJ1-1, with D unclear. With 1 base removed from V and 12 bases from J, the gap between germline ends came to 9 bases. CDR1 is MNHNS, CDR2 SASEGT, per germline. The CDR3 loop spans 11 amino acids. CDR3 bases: TGTGCCAGCAGTGAAGGGAGGTATCCTTTCTTT. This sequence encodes CASSEGRYPFF.

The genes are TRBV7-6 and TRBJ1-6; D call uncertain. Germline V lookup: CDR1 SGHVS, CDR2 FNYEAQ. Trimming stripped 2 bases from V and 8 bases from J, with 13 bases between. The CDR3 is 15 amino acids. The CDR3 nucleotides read TGTGCCAGCAGCTTAATGGGTCGGGAACATTCACCCCTCCACTTT. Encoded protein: CASSLMGREHSPLHF.

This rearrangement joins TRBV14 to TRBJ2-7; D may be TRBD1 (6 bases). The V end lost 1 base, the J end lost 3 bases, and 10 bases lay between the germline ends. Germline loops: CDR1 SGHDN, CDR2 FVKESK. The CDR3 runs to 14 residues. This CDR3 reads CASSQGLQGYEQYF. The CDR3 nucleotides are TGTGCCAGCAGCCAAGGACTACAGGGCTACGAGCAGTACTTC.

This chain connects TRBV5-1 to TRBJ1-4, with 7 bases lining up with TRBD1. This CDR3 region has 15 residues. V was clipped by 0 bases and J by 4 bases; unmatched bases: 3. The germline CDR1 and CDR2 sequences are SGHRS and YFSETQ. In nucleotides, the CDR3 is TGCGCCAGCAGCTTGGGGACAGGACTTAATGAAAAACTGTTTTTT. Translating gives CASSLGTGLNEKLFF.

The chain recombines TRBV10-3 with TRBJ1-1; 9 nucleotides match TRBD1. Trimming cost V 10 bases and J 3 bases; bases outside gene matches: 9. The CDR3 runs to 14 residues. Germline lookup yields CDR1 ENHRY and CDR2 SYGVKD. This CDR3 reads CATESTGGHTEAFF. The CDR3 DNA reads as TGTGCCACCGAGTCCACAGGGGGCCACACTGAAGCTTTCTTT.

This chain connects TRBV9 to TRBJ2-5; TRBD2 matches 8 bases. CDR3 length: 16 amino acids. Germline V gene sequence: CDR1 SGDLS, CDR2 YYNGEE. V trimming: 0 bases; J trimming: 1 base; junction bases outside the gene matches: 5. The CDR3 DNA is TGTGCCAGCAGCGTAGGGGGAGCGGGGGCCCAAGAGACCCAGTACTTC. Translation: CASSVGGAGAQETQYF.

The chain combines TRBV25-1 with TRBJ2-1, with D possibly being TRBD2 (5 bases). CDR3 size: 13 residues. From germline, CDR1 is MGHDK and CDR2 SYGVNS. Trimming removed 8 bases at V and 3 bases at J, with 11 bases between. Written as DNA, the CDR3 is TGTGCCAGCGGAAAGGGAGACTACAATGAGCAGTTCTTC. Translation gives CASGKGDYNEQFF.

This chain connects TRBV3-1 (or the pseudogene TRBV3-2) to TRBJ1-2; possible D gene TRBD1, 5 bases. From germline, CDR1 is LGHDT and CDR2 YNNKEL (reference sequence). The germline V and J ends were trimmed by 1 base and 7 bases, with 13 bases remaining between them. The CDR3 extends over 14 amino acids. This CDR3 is CASSQGRTKAGYTF. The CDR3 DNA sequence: TGTGCCAGCAGCCAAGGAAGGACAAAGGCTGGCTACACCTTC.

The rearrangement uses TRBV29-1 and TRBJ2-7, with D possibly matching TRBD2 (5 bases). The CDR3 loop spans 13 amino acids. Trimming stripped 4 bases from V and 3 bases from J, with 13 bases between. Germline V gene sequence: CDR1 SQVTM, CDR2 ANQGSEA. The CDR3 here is CSVGLGVNYEQYF. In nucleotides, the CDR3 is TGCAGCGTTGGTCTGGGAGTTAACTACGAGCAGTACTTC.

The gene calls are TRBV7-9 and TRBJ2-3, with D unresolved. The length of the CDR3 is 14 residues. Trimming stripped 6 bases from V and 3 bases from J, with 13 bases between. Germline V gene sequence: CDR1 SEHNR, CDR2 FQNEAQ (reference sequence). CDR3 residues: CASSPLGRTDTQYF. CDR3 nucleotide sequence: TGTGCCAGCAGTCCCCTGGGCCGGACAGATACGCAGTATTTT. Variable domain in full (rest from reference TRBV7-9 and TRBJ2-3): DTGVSQNPRHKITKRGQNVTFRCDPISEHNRLYWYRQTLGQGPEFLTYFQNEAQLEKSRLLSDRFSAERPKGSFSTLEIQRTEQGDSAMYLCASSPLGRTDTQYFGPGTRLTVL.

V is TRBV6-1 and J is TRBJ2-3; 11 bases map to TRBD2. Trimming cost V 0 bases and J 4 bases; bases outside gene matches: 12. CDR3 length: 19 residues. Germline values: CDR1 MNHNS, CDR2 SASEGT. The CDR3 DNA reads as TGTGCCAGCAGTGAAGCCCCACGTTTCGGTAGCGGGGGGGCAGATACGCAGTATTTT. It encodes CASSEAPRFGSGGADTQYF.

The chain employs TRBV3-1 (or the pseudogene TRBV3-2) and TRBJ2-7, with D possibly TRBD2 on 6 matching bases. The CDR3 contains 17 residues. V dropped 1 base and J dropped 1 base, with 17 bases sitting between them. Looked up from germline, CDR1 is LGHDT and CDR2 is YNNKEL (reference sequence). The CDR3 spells CASSQVPGVARSYEQYF. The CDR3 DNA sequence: TGTGCCAGCAGCCAAGTCCCGGGGGTAGCGCGGTCCTACGAGCAGTACTTC.

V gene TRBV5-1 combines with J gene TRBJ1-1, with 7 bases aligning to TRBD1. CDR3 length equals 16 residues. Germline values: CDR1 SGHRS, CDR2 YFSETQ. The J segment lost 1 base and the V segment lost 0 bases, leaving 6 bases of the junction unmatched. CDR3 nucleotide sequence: TGCGCCAGCAGCTTGGACGGGACAGAGACGAACACTGAAGCTTTCTTT. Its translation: CASSLDGTETNTEAFF.

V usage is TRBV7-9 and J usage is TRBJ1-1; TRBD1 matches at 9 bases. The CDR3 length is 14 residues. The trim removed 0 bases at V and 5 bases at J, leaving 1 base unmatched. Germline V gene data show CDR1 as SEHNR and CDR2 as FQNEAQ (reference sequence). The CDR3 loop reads CASSLAGQGTEAFF. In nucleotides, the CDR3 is TGTGCCAGCAGCTTAGCCGGACAGGGGACTGAAGCTTTCTTT.

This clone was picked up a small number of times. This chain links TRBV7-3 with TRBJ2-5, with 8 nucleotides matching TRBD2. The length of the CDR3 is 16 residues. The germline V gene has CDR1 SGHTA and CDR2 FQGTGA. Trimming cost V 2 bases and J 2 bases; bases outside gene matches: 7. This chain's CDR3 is CASSLLGGRTQETQYF. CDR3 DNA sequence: TGTGCCAGCAGCTTATTGGGCGGGAGGACGCAAGAGACCCAGTACTTC.

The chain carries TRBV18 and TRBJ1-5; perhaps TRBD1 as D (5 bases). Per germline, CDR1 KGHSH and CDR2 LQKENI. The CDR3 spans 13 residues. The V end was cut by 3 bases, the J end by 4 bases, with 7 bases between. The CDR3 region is CASSPDKNQPQHF. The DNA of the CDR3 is TGTGCCAGCTCACCGGACAAAAATCAGCCCCAGCATTTT.

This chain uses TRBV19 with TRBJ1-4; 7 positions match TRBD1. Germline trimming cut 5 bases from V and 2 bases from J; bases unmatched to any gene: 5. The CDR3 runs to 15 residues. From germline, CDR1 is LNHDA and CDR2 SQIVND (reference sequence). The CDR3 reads CASSPGTATNEKLFF. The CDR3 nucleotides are TGTGCCAGTAGTCCTGGGACAGCTACTAATGAAAAACTGTTTTTT.

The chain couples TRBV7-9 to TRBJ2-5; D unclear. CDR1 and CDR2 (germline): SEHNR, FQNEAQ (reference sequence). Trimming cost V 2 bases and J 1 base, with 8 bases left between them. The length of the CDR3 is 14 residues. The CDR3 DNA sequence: TGTGCCAGCAGCTTATATGCGGTCCAAGAGACCCAGTACTTC. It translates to CASSLYAVQETQYF.

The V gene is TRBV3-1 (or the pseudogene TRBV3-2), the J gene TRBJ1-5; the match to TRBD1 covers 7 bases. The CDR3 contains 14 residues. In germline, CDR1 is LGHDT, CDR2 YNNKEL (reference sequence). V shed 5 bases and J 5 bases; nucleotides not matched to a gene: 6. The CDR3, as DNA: TGTGCCAGCAGCTGGGGACAGATAGATCAGCCCCAGCATTTT. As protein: CASSWGQIDQPQHF.

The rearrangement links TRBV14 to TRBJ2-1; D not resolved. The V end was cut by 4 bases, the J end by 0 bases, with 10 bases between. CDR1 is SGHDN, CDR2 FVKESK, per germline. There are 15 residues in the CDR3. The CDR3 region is CASSRNTFSYNEQFF. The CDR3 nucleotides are TGTGCCAGCAGCCGAAACACGTTCTCCTACAATGAGCAGTTCTTC.

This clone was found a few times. The CDR3 DNA is TGTGCCAGCAGTGAAGCTGGGCCGGGGAGCTACACCTTC. It yields the protein CASSEAGPGSYTF. The chain carries TRBV6-1 and TRBJ1-2; no reliable D call. CDR3 length: 13 residues. V was pared by 0 bases and J by 9 bases, with 11 bases between. The germline V gene encodes CDR1 MNHNS and CDR2 SASEGT.

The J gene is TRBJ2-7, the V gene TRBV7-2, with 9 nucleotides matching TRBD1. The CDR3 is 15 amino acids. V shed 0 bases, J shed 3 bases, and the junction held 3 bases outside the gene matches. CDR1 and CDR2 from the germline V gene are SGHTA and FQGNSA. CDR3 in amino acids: CASSLAGQGDYEQYF. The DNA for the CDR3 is TGTGCCAGCAGCTTAGCGGGACAGGGCGACTACGAGCAGTACTTC.

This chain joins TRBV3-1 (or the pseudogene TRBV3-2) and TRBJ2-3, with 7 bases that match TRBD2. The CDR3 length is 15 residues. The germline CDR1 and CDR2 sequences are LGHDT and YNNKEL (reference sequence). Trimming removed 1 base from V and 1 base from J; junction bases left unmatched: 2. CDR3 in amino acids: CASSQGEGGTDTQYF. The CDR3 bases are TGTGCCAGCAGCCAAGGGGAGGGAGGCACAGATACGCAGTATTTT.